This note documents a single TCR beta chain sequence. Its antigen is not known. The CDR3 has 14 residues. The V and J ends lost 7 bases and 5 bases, in that order; junction bases with no gene match: 9. Germline values: CDR1 SNHLY, CDR2 FYNNEI. This entry comes from a study of cytomegalovirus exposure and HLA in healthy donors. Study results and caveats: Previous analysis showed most TCR beta V segments were productive about 87% or about 30% of the time.

PCR amplification relied on 60 Vbeta primers (plus 13 Jbeta primers). Profiled with immunoSEQ multiplex PCR; TCRdb holds only in-frame clones, not every one. The sample lists 100,000 to 150,000 clones; about 84% were seen once. The TCR originated in a boy aged 5-17 years in good health and CMV-seronegative. The material sequenced was PBMCs. The chain employs TRBV2 and TRBJ2-7; 9 bases agree with TRBD1. CDR3 region: CASTPGTGKDEQYF. CDR3 bases: TGTGCCAGCACACCCGGGACAGGGAAGGACGAGCAGTACTTC.